Given below is one TCR beta chain in context. What it binds is not known. This sample stems from a study of T cell responses to AZD1222 COVID-19 vaccine. General study points: Among spike-specific TCRs, nearly half reportedly target unmutated variant regions.

Clones were read by immunoSEQ multiplex PCR, and TCRdb kept only the in-frame ones, dropping some. The sample records 130,000 or so clones, roughly 87% being singletons. The length of the CDR3 is 15 residues. Per the germline V gene, CDR1 is SGHRS and CDR2 is YFSETQ. The ends were cut back, 5 bases at V and 0 bases at J, with 13 bases in the middle. Sequenced here: peripheral blood, sampled 28 days after the second AZD1222 dose. The clonotype was recovered from an adult who received the AZD1222 COVID-19 vaccine. This chain uses TRBV5-1 with TRBJ2-3; D unclear. Here the CDR3 DNA reads TGCGCCAGCAGGTTGTTGGGATCTAGCACAGATACGCAGTATTTT. Its translation is CASRLLGSSTDTQYF.